A selection of T cell receptor beta chains follows, all from one sample in a study of CD8+ T cells in alopecia areata. Sequencing was performed with immunoSEQ multiplex PCR; in TCRdb, only in-frame clones are kept and a portion is missing. The sample consists of fewer than 250,000 clones, under 40% of them appearing once. The sequences come from CD4+ T cells sorted from blood, collected at roughly week 30, from a patient treated with tofacitinib. The receptors come from a human donor with alopecia areata. Both conserved end residues are part of each CDR3. Fields, in order: CDR3 length, J gene, V gene, clone size, D gene, CDR3 DNA, CDR3 protein. A D gene is named only where the DNA matches it firmly. Not all rows give a size; the values are once, few, many and, for expanded clones, a class.

CDR3 length: 12
J gene: TRBJ1-1
V gene: TRBV30
clone size: .
D gene: .
CDR3 DNA: TGTGCCTCCAGTCGGGTGAACACTGAAGCTTTCTTT
CDR3 protein: CASSRVNTEAFF

CDR3 length: 11
J gene: TRBJ2-7
V gene: TRBV20-1
clone size: .
D gene: TRBD1
CDR3 DNA: TGCAGTGCTAGTTACAGGGGGGAGCAGTACTTC
CDR3 protein: CSASYRGEQYF

CDR3 length: 14
J gene: TRBJ2-7
V gene: TRBV9
clone size: .
D gene: .
CDR3 DNA: TGTGCCAGCAGCGTAGCCCCGGGACCATACGAGCAGTACTTC
CDR3 protein: CASSVAPGPYEQYF

CDR3 length: 15
J gene: TRBJ2-7
V gene: TRBV11-2
clone size: .
D gene: .
CDR3 DNA: TGTGCCAGCAGCCGCCCCTCGGGGGGCCCCTACGAGCAGTACTTC
CDR3 protein: CASSRPSGGPYEQYF

CDR3 length: 17
J gene: TRBJ2-3
V gene: TRBV5-1
clone size: .
D gene: .
CDR3 DNA: TGCGCCAGCAGCTTGGGTGCCGGAGGAGGTAGCACAGATACGCAGTATTTT
CDR3 protein: CASSLGAGGGSTDTQYF

CDR3 length: 15
J gene: TRBJ1-2
V gene: TRBV7-9
clone size: few
D gene: .
CDR3 DNA: TGTGCCAGCAGCGCCCGCGGGACGGACATGAGTGGCTACACCTTC
CDR3 protein: CASSARGTDMSGYTF

CDR3 length: 12
J gene: TRBJ1-1
V gene: TRBV29-1
clone size: .
D gene: .
CDR3 DNA: TGCAGCGTGAGGGGGGAACGGACTGAAGCTTTCTTT
CDR3 protein: CSVRGERTEAFF

CDR3 length: 15
J gene: TRBJ1-5
V gene: TRBV27
clone size: few
D gene: .
CDR3 DNA: TGTGCCAGCAGTTTGGTGGGGGGAGGCAATCAGCCCCAGCATTTT
CDR3 protein: CASSLVGGGNQPQHF

CDR3 length: 18
J gene: TRBJ2-3
V gene: TRBV4-2
clone size: few
D gene: TRBD2
CDR3 DNA: TGTGCCAGCAGCCTCCAGGGACTAGCGGGAGGAAGCACAGATACGCAGTATTTT
CDR3 protein: CASSLQGLAGGSTDTQYF

CDR3 length: 13
J gene: TRBJ2-2
V gene: TRBV9
clone size: .
D gene: .
CDR3 DNA: TGTGCCAGCAGCGTATACAACACCGGGGAGCTGTTTTTT
CDR3 protein: CASSVYNTGELFF

CDR3 length: 11
J gene: TRBJ2-1
V gene: TRBV4-2
clone size: .
D gene: .
CDR3 DNA: TGTGCCAGCAGCCTTAACAATGAGCAGTTCTTC
CDR3 protein: CASSLNNEQFF

CDR3 length: 13
J gene: TRBJ1-1
V gene: TRBV29-1
clone size: few
D gene: .
CDR3 DNA: TGCAGCGTACAGGGACTTCTGAACACTGAAGCTTTCTTT
CDR3 protein: CSVQGLLNTEAFF

CDR3 length: 17
J gene: TRBJ2-2
V gene: TRBV4-1
clone size: few
D gene: .
CDR3 DNA: TGCGCCAGCAGCCAAGCCCAGGGACGGGCCTACACCGGGGAGCTGTTTTTT
CDR3 protein: CASSQAQGRAYTGELFF

CDR3 length: 13
J gene: TRBJ1-5
V gene: TRBV2
clone size: few
D gene: .
CDR3 DNA: TGTGCCACTTCCACCAGGGGTGATCAGCCCCAGCATTTT
CDR3 protein: CATSTRGDQPQHF

CDR3 length: 15
J gene: TRBJ1-2
V gene: TRBV14
clone size: few
D gene: .
CDR3 DNA: TGTGCCAGCAGCCAACGAGGACCGGGGTATGGTGGCTACACCTTC
CDR3 protein: CASSQRGPGYGGYTF

CDR3 length: 14
J gene: TRBJ2-7
V gene: TRBV7-2
clone size: few
D gene: .
CDR3 DNA: TGTGCCAGCAGCTTAGCGGGACCAGCGGGCGAGCAGTACTTC
CDR3 protein: CASSLAGPAGEQYF

CDR3 length: 15
J gene: TRBJ1-2
V gene: TRBV2
clone size: .
D gene: .
CDR3 DNA: TGTGCCAGCAGTCCAACAGGGCAGCCTAACTATGGCTACACCTTC
CDR3 protein: CASSPTGQPNYGYTF

CDR3 length: 13
J gene: TRBJ1-5
V gene: TRBV7-3
clone size: few
D gene: .
CDR3 DNA: TGTGCCAGCAGCACCAAGGACGATCAGCCCCAGCATTTT
CDR3 protein: CASSTKDDQPQHF

CDR3 length: 19
J gene: TRBJ2-2
V gene: TRBV9
clone size: few
D gene: TRBD2
CDR3 DNA: TGTGCCAGCAGCGTAGGAGTAATAGCGGGAGGACTGAACACCGGGGAGCTGTTTTTT
CDR3 protein: CASSVGVIAGGLNTGELFF

CDR3 length: 14
J gene: TRBJ1-3
V gene: TRBV4-2
clone size: .
D gene: TRBD1
CDR3 DNA: TGTGCCAGCAGCCAAGGACAGGGAGGGAACACCATATATTTT
CDR3 protein: CASSQGQGGNTIYF

CDR3 length: 12
J gene: TRBJ1-2
V gene: TRBV11-2
clone size: .
D gene: .
CDR3 DNA: TGTGCCAGCAGCGGGACGGGCTATGGCTACACCTTC
CDR3 protein: CASSGTGYGYTF

CDR3 length: 15
J gene: TRBJ1-5
V gene: TRBV2
clone size: .
D gene: .
CDR3 DNA: TGTGCCAGCAGTGTCGAGGAGCATAGCAATCAGCCCCAGCATTTT
CDR3 protein: CASSVEEHSNQPQHF

CDR3 length: 15
J gene: TRBJ1-1
V gene: TRBV30
clone size: .
D gene: .
CDR3 DNA: TGTGCCTGGAGTGTTGGGAGAAAGGGTGGGGCTGAAGCTTTCTTT
CDR3 protein: CAWSVGRKGGAEAFF

CDR3 length: 16
J gene: TRBJ2-1
V gene: TRBV30
clone size: .
D gene: TRBD2
CDR3 DNA: TGTGCCTGGAGTGTACTAGCGGGAGCTACCTACAATGAGCAGTTCTTC
CDR3 protein: CAWSVLAGATYNEQFF

CDR3 length: 13
J gene: TRBJ1-2
V gene: TRBV7-2
clone size: many
D gene: TRBD1
CDR3 DNA: TGTGCCAGCAGCTCGACAGGGGTCGGTGGCTACACCTTC
CDR3 protein: CASSSTGVGGYTF

CDR3 length: 15
J gene: TRBJ1-2
V gene: TRBV7-9
clone size: .
D gene: .
CDR3 DNA: TGTGCCAGCAGCCCAGCGGGGGGCGCGGACTATGGCTACACCTTC
CDR3 protein: CASSPAGGADYGYTF

CDR3 length: 14
J gene: TRBJ1-1
V gene: TRBV5-1
clone size: .
D gene: TRBD1
CDR3 DNA: TGCGCCAGCACCTGGACAGGTATGAACACTGAAGCTTTCTTT
CDR3 protein: CASTWTGMNTEAFF

CDR3 length: 14
J gene: TRBJ2-7
V gene: TRBV14
clone size: .
D gene: .
CDR3 DNA: TGTGCCAGCAGCCTCGCCTTCCAAGGCTACGAGCAGTACTTC
CDR3 protein: CASSLAFQGYEQYF

CDR3 length: 11
J gene: TRBJ2-1
V gene: TRBV29-1
clone size: many
D gene: .
CDR3 DNA: TGCAGCGTTGAGCAGTACAATGAGCAGTTCTTC
CDR3 protein: CSVEQYNEQFF

CDR3 length: 17
J gene: TRBJ2-3
V gene: TRBV11-2
clone size: .
D gene: .
CDR3 DNA: TGTGCCAGCAGCTTAGTTTCGGGACAGCGGGTTTCCGATACGCAGTATTTT
CDR3 protein: CASSLVSGQRVSDTQYF

CDR3 length: 15
J gene: TRBJ1-4
V gene: TRBV6-5
clone size: few
D gene: TRBD1
CDR3 DNA: TGTGCCAGCAGGACGCCGGGACAGGGGAATGAAAAACTGTTTTTT
CDR3 protein: CASRTPGQGNEKLFF

CDR3 length: 13
J gene: TRBJ2-7
V gene: TRBV18
clone size: few
D gene: .
CDR3 DNA: TGTGCCAGCTCAGAGGCGGGGATCGGCGAGCAGTACTTC
CDR3 protein: CASSEAGIGEQYF

CDR3 length: 14
J gene: TRBJ2-6
V gene: TRBV7-9
clone size: few
D gene: .
CDR3 DNA: TGTGCCAGCAGCTCCCAATCTGGGGCCAACGTCCTGACTTTC
CDR3 protein: CASSSQSGANVLTF

CDR3 length: 13
J gene: TRBJ1-1
V gene: TRBV9
clone size: .
D gene: TRBD1
CDR3 DNA: TGTGCCAGCAGCGGGACACAGGGGACCGAAGCTTTCTTT
CDR3 protein: CASSGTQGTEAFF

CDR3 length: 13
J gene: TRBJ1-1
V gene: TRBV6-1
clone size: .
D gene: .
CDR3 DNA: TGTGCCAGCAGTGAACGAGGGAACACTGAAGCTTTCTTT
CDR3 protein: CASSERGNTEAFF

CDR3 length: 13
J gene: TRBJ2-1
V gene: TRBV5-1
clone size: .
D gene: .
CDR3 DNA: TGCGCCAGCAGCTTGGTCGGATATGATGAGCAGTTCTTC
CDR3 protein: CASSLVGYDEQFF

CDR3 length: 15
J gene: TRBJ2-3
V gene: TRBV4-1
clone size: .
D gene: TRBD1
CDR3 DNA: TGCGCCAGCAGCCTGACCGGGACAGCCACAGATACGCAGTATTTT
CDR3 protein: CASSLTGTATDTQYF

CDR3 length: 14
J gene: TRBJ2-7
V gene: TRBV7-2
clone size: .
D gene: TRBD2
CDR3 DNA: TGTGCCAGCAGTCGCTCGGGAGGGCCGAACGAGCAGTACTTC
CDR3 protein: CASSRSGGPNEQYF

CDR3 length: 14
J gene: TRBJ2-3
V gene: TRBV5-4
clone size: .
D gene: .
CDR3 DNA: TGTGCCAGCAGCCCTTCCACACCGGGAGATACGCAGTATTTT
CDR3 protein: CASSPSTPGDTQYF

CDR3 length: 14
J gene: TRBJ1-2
V gene: TRBV2
clone size: .
D gene: .
CDR3 DNA: TGTGCCAGCAGTGAATTATCGGTGAACTATGGCTACACCTTC
CDR3 protein: CASSELSVNYGYTF

CDR3 length: 15
J gene: TRBJ2-3
V gene: TRBV7-2
clone size: .
D gene: TRBD2
CDR3 DNA: TGTGCCAGCAGCTCAGTCGGCGGGAGATTAGATACGCAGTATTTT
CDR3 protein: CASSSVGGRLDTQYF

CDR3 length: 13
J gene: TRBJ1-2
V gene: TRBV30
clone size: .
D gene: .
CDR3 DNA: TGTGCCGGGGGACGCAGGACTGGTGGTGGCTACACCTTC
CDR3 protein: CAGGRRTGGGYTF

CDR3 length: 12
J gene: TRBJ1-2
V gene: TRBV12-5
clone size: many
D gene: .
CDR3 DNA: TGTGCTAGTGGTTACTCGACACAGCACTACACCTTC
CDR3 protein: CASGYSTQHYTF

CDR3 length: 16
J gene: TRBJ1-5
V gene: TRBV4-1
clone size: .
D gene: .
CDR3 DNA: TGCGCCAGCAGCCAAATAGGGTTCAGGGCCAATCAGCCCCAGCATTTT
CDR3 protein: CASSQIGFRANQPQHF

CDR3 length: 13
J gene: TRBJ1-6
V gene: TRBV13
clone size: .
D gene: .
CDR3 DNA: TGTGCCAGCAGCTTGGACCTGGATTCACCCCTCCACTTT
CDR3 protein: CASSLDLDSPLHF

CDR3 length: 12
J gene: TRBJ2-7
V gene: TRBV19
clone size: few
D gene: .
CDR3 DNA: TGTGCCAGTAGTCAGTTTCCGTACGAGCAGTACTTC
CDR3 protein: CASSQFPYEQYF

CDR3 length: 12
J gene: TRBJ1-1
V gene: TRBV29-1
clone size: .
D gene: .
CDR3 DNA: TGCAGCGTTGAAGGTCTAGGGCCTGAAGCTTTCTTT
CDR3 protein: CSVEGLGPEAFF

CDR3 length: 13
J gene: TRBJ1-1
V gene: TRBV7-9
clone size: .
D gene: .
CDR3 DNA: TGTGCCAGCAGCTTGAGACATATTACTGAAGCTTTCTTT
CDR3 protein: CASSLRHITEAFF

CDR3 length: 14
J gene: TRBJ1-2
V gene: TRBV2
clone size: many
D gene: .
CDR3 DNA: TGTGCCAGCAGGAACCAGGGTTTCCGCTATGGCTACACCTTC
CDR3 protein: CASRNQGFRYGYTF

CDR3 length: 15
J gene: TRBJ1-2
V gene: TRBV18
clone size: .
D gene: .
CDR3 DNA: TGTGCCAGCTCGATTCTGGGGGACATAACCTATGGCTACACCTTC
CDR3 protein: CASSILGDITYGYTF

CDR3 length: 14
J gene: TRBJ1-6
V gene: TRBV4-2
clone size: .
D gene: .
CDR3 DNA: TGTGCCAGCAGCGCCGTGGCCGCGAATTCACCCCTCCACTTT
CDR3 protein: CASSAVAANSPLHF

CDR3 length: 14
J gene: TRBJ2-7
V gene: TRBV5-1
clone size: few
D gene: TRBD1
CDR3 DNA: TGCGCCAGCAGCTTCGACAGGGGGCCGAGGGAGCAGTACTTC
CDR3 protein: CASSFDRGPREQYF

CDR3 length: 14
J gene: TRBJ1-1
V gene: TRBV30
clone size: few
D gene: .
CDR3 DNA: TGTGCCTGGAGGCCTACAGGGTGGGGCACTGAAGCTTTCTTT
CDR3 protein: CAWRPTGWGTEAFF

CDR3 length: 14
J gene: TRBJ2-3
V gene: TRBV10-3
clone size: few
D gene: .
CDR3 DNA: TGTGCCACCCAGGGGGCGGGAGGGACAGATACGCAGTATTTT
CDR3 protein: CATQGAGGTDTQYF